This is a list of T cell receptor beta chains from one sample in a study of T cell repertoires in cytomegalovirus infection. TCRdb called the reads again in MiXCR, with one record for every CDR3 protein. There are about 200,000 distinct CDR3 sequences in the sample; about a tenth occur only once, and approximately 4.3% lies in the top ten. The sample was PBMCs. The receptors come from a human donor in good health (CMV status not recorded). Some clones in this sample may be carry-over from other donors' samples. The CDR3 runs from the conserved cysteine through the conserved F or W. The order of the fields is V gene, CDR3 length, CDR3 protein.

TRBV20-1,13,CSALPGNNYGYTF
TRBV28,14,CASNLSPSTDTQYF
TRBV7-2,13,CASSLNPKETQYF
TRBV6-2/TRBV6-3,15,CASSYGTDGGTEAFF
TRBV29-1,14,CSVKKDASYNEQFF
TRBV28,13,CASSTTEAEGYTF
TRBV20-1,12,CSARWESNEQYF
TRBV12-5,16,CASGVTGRVGDTEAFF
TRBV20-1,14,CSAPTGSDSYEQYF
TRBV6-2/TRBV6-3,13,CASSSQFIAEAFF
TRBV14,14,CASSQAGLGSEQFF
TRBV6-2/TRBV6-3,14,CASITSGSVGEQYF
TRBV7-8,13,CASSLVMWDTQYF
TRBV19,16,CASSSPGTHNTYEQYF
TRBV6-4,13,CASSEMGGETQYF
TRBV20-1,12,CSVEARNSPLHF
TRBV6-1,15,CASTQPSDSNQPQHF
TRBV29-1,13,CSVLGGSTDTQYF
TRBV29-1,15,CSVVVSGANTGELFF
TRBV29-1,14,CSVSRTGVNTEAFF
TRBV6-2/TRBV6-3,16,CASSWDRSRAKNIQYF
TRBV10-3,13,CAIRRREAETQYF
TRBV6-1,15,CASSEEIAGYNEQFF
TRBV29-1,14,CSARHPGSNYGYTF
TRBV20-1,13,CSASVGGSGELFF
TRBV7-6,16,CASSLGATSSGNTIYF
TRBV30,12,CAWSVQGTGQYF
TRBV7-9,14,CASSFLDGGPEAFF
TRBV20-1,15,CSARDVRGGAETQYF
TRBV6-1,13,CASRYSGAYEQYF
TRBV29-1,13,CSAGQEKNSPLHF
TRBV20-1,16,CSARSDQGSGANVLTF
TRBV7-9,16,CASSSVLGQGEREQYF
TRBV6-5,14,CASSYAATYNEQFF
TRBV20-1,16,CSARDMGGTRSTEAFF
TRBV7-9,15,CASSPFLAGQETQYF
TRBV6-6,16,CASSYGQGGASQPQHF
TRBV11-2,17,CASSLPLLGGSSYEQYF
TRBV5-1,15,CASSLVAGADEKLFF
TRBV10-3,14,CAISEQNMNTEAFF
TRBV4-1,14,CASSQGPWNTEAFF
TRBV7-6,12,CASSLRADTQYF
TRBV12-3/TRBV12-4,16,CASIPGTDLAKNIQYF
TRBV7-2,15,CASSFDHRYNEKLFF